Below are 14 T cell receptor beta chains sequenced from a single sample in a study of CD8+ T cells in alopecia areata (dated by TCRdb to between 2018 and 2020). This specimen's time point label, interpreted: about 25 weeks on oral tofacitinib. Taken with the paper, the label for treatment or condition translates to: oral pan-JAK inhibitor, 5-10 mg twice daily. Library generation was performed with the immunoSEQ multiplex PCR assay. RNA was extracted from all samples and reverse transcribed into cDNA as template for TCR sequencing. TCRdb re-hosts the immuneACCESS table, in-frame sequences only. Its copies lack some clones; in the studies checked, an unresolved V gene accounts for under half of them, and the cause for the rest is not known. A total of about 110,000 clones appear in this sample, roughly 84% of them only once. The leading ten clones occupy over 20% of the sample. Sequenced material: CD8+ T cells sorted from blood, taken at week 24, from a patient treated with tofacitinib. These receptors originate from a human donor with alopecia areata.

The CDR3 protein is CASSLVVSGGALYETQYF. The CDR3, as DNA: TGTGCCAGCAGCTTAGTAGTATCCGGGGGGGCCCTTTACGAGACCCAGTACTTC. The chain combines TRBV7-9 with TRBJ2-5, with 8 nucleotides matching TRBD2. The germline V gene encodes CDR1 SEHNR and CDR2 FQNEAQ (reference sequence). V shed 1 base and J 5 bases; nucleotides not matched to a gene: 15. The CDR3 loop spans 18 amino acids.

The chain has TRBV13 and TRBJ1-3, with 7 bases that match TRBD1. CDR3 length: 13 amino acids. CDR1 PRHDT and CDR2 FYEKMQ come from the germline V gene (reference sequence). Trimming cost V 6 bases and J 5 bases; bases outside gene matches: 4. This CDR3 reads CASSNRGRNTIYF. Here the CDR3 DNA reads TGTGCCAGCAGTAACAGGGGAAGAAACACCATATATTTT.

The V gene is TRBV7-2, the J gene TRBJ2-3, with 7 bases that match TRBD1. Germline trimming cut 1 base from V and 3 bases from J; bases unmatched to any gene: 1. This CDR3 spans 14 amino acids. Germline CDR1 is SGHTA and CDR2 is FQGNSA. The CDR3 sequence: CASSLEGATDTQYF. The CDR3, as DNA: TGTGCCAGCAGCTTAGAGGGGGCGACAGATACGCAGTATTTT.

CDR3 sequence reads: CASSREVADTDTQYF. CDR3 nucleotides: TGTGCCAGCAGCCGGGAAGTAGCGGACACAGATACGCAGTATTTT. The chain combines TRBV4-2 with TRBJ2-3, with a tentative D call TRBD2 (6 bases). CDR3 length: 15 amino acids. The V end was cut by 4 bases, the J end by 2 bases, with 13 bases between. CDR1 is LGHNA, CDR2 YNFKEQ, per germline.

V gene TRBV7-9 combines with J gene TRBJ2-7; D perhaps matches TRBD2 (6 bases). The V gene lost 1 base and the J gene lost 4 bases, with 8 bases spanning the gap. The CDR3 is made up of 13 amino acids. CDR1 SEHNR and CDR2 FQNEAQ come from the germline V gene (reference sequence). CDR3 sequence reads: CASSLGTNYEQYF. The CDR3, as DNA: TGTGCCAGCAGCTTAGGGACTAATTACGAGCAGTACTTC. The entire variable domain, with the rest obtained from reference TRBV7-9 and TRBJ2-7, is as follows: DTGVSQNPRHKITKRGQNVTFRCDPISEHNRLYWYRQTLGQGPEFLTYFQNEAQLEKSRLLSDRFSAERPKGSFSTLEIQRTEQGDSAMYLCASSLGTNYEQYFGPGTRLTVT.

The rearrangement joins TRBV2 to TRBJ1-2; no reliable D call. The CDR3 loop spans 10 amino acids. V shed 4 bases and J shed 5 bases, with 2 bases lying between them. Germline CDR1 SNHLY, CDR2 FYNNEI. CDR3 nucleotide sequence: TGTGCCAGCAGTGGTTATGGCTACACCTTC. Its protein product is CASSGYGYTF.

The chain couples TRBV5-1 to TRBJ2-7; a weak D match, TRBD1 (5 bases). The CDR3 extends over 12 amino acids. Germline CDR1 reads SGHRS; CDR2 reads YFSETQ. V lost 3 bases and J 3 bases, leaving 7 bases between the germline ends. The CDR3 region is CASSYRSYEQYF. The CDR3 nucleotides read TGCGCCAGCAGCTACAGGAGCTACGAGCAGTACTTC.

This clone was recorded a few times. The J gene is TRBJ2-7, the V gene TRBV4-2; 8 nucleotides align to TRBD2. Germline CDR1 and CDR2: LGHNA and YNFKEQ. Trimming cost V 0 bases and J 2 bases; bases outside gene matches: 6. This CDR3 is built from 16 residues. CDR3 sequence: CASSQEVSAGAYEQYF. The DNA for the CDR3 is TGTGCCAGCAGCCAAGAGGTCTCAGCGGGGGCCTACGAGCAGTACTTC.

V gene TRBV27 combines with J gene TRBJ1-3; D unresolved. V dropped 0 bases and J dropped 4 bases, with 7 bases sitting between them. The CDR3 contains 14 residues. The germline gives CDR1 MNHEY, CDR2 SMNVEV (reference sequence). In DNA form, the CDR3 reads TGTGCCAGCAGTTTATCCCCAGACGGAAACACCATATATTTT. It codes for CASSLSPDGNTIYF.

V and J are TRBV5-5 and TRBJ1-1, with a possible D match to TRBD1 (5 bases). CDR1 is SGHKS, CDR2 YYEKEE, per germline (reference sequence). V lost 0 bases and J lost 3, with 18 bases in between. The CDR3 extends over 17 amino acids. For the CDR3, the DNA is TGTGCCAGCAGCTTGGCCCTGGTAAAGGTCAGGGACACTGAAGCTTTCTTT. Translation gives CASSLALVKVRDTEAFF.

The CDR3 here is CASSPTGFNEQYF. The CDR3 DNA reads as TGTGCCAGCAGCCCGACAGGGTTTAACGAGCAGTACTTC. This sequence joins TRBV7-9 and TRBJ2-7; 7 bases match TRBD1. The CDR3 has 13 amino acids. Germline V gene data show CDR1 as SEHNR and CDR2 as FQNEAQ (reference sequence). After removal of 5 bases from V and 5 bases from J, the junction contained 6 bases not matched to a gene.

The chain has TRBV7-6 and TRBJ2-1, with D possibly matching TRBD2 (5 bases). Trimming took 0 bases from V and 9 from J, leaving 9 bases between them. Germline CDR1 reads SGHVS; CDR2 reads FNYEAQ. The CDR3 is 13 residues long. CDR3: CASSLARASEQFF. The CDR3 coding sequence is TGTGCCAGCAGCTTAGCGCGGGCTAGTGAGCAGTTCTTC.

The rearrangement uses TRBV7-2 and TRBJ2-7; D is unresolved. The CDR3 has 15 amino acids. Germline lookup yields CDR1 SGHTA and CDR2 FQGNSA. V shed 2 bases and J shed 0 bases, with 11 bases lying between them. CDR3 nucleotides: TGTGCCAGCAGCTTAACAGTCCGGAGCTCCTACGAGCAGTACTTC. Its protein is CASSLTVRSSYEQYF.

This chain uses TRBV5-6 with TRBJ2-4, with a possible D match to TRBD2 (7 bases). V was trimmed by 0 bases and J by 1 base, leaving 11 bases between them. This CDR3 contains 16 residues. CDR1 and CDR2 from the germline V gene are SGHDT and YYEEEE. CDR3 DNA sequence: TGTGCCAGCAGCTTGGGGACTAGGGGGGCCAAAAACATTCAGTACTTC. As protein: CASSLGTRGAKNIQYF.